Presented here are 13 T cell receptor beta chains from one specimen sequenced in a study of shared clonotypes between healthy human individuals. Some clones are missing from TCRdb's copy, which holds only in-frame ones; the method was immunoSEQ multiplex PCR. The profile shows roughly 2 million clones, roughly 96% of them singletons. Sequencing was done on a sample of naive CD4+ T cells sorted from blood. Subset in this sample: CD45RA+ positively selected. The origin of the receptors is a man in his late teens or twenties in good health.

CDR3 sequence: CASSASGTGPNTQYF. The CDR3 DNA reads TGTGCCAGCAGCGCGTCCGGGACAGGGCCTAATACGCAGTATTTT. The rearrangement links TRBV14 to TRBJ2-3, with TRBD1 matching 9 bases. The CDR3 runs 15 residues. CDR1 and CDR2 from the germline V gene are SGHDN and FVKESK. Trimming at V came to 5 bases and at J to 7 bases, leaving 10 bases not matched to a gene.

J is TRBJ2-5 and V is TRBV5-6, with D possibly being TRBD1 (6 bases). The CDR3 length is 15 residues. Trimming cost V 4 bases and J 2 bases, with 15 bases left between them. Germline V lookup: CDR1 SGHDT, CDR2 YYEEEE. In nucleotides, the CDR3 is TGTGCCAGCAGCACGCCCGGGACACCGCAAGAGACCCAGTACTTC. Encoded protein: CASSTPGTPQETQYF.

V gene TRBV14 combines with J gene TRBJ2-7; TRBD2 aligns across 7 bases. This CDR3 has 16 amino acids. The trim removed 2 bases at V and 7 bases at J, leaving 14 bases unmatched. Germline-derived CDR1 and CDR2 are SGHDN and FVKESK. As DNA, the CDR3 is TGTGCCAGCAGCCAATTCTTCCTGTTGGGGGAGGGGGAGCAGTACTTC. It yields the protein CASSQFFLLGEGEQYF.

The chain employs TRBV18 and TRBJ2-7, with 12 positions matching TRBD1. Trimming removed 3 bases from V and 6 bases from J; junction bases left unmatched: 6. This CDR3 is built from 15 residues. CDR1 is KGHSH and CDR2 is LQKENI in the germline V gene. The CDR3 DNA reads TGTGCCAGCTCACCTATGGGACAGGGGGCAGTCGAGCAGTACTTC. It codes for CASSPMGQGAVEQYF.

This clone was counted a few times. Other DNA sequences from this sample encode an identical CDR3 as well. The chain recombines TRBV10-2 with TRBJ2-7; D remains ambiguous. The CDR3 contains 11 residues. V lost 3 bases, J lost 1 base, and 1 base lay in between. Germline V CDR1 and CDR2: WSHSY, SAAADI. CDR3 nucleotide sequence: TGCGCCAGCAGTGAATCCTACGAGCAGTACTTC. This gives the protein CASSESYEQYF.

This clone was picked up one time. This clone may be a read error of a much larger clone one base away. The chain uses TRBV7-9 and TRBJ1-2; D not resolved. V dropped 3 bases and J dropped 0 bases, with 8 bases sitting between them. The CDR3 loop spans 14 amino acids. Germline assignment: CDR1 SEHNR and CDR2 FQNEAQ (reference sequence). The CDR3 loop reads CASSLGQTNYGYTF. CDR3 DNA sequence: TGTGCCAGCAGCTTGGGCCAGACTAACTATGGCTACACCTTC.

The chain employs TRBV6-1 and TRBJ2-3; the D is unclear. The CDR3 is made up of 13 amino acids. The ends were cut back, 9 bases at V and 1 base at J, with 11 bases in the middle. The germline V gene has CDR1 MNHNS and CDR2 SASEGT. The CDR3 is CASRVAGTDTQYF. CDR3 sequence (DNA): TGTGCCAGTAGAGTGGCCGGCACAGATACGCAGTATTTT.

The chain couples TRBV10-1 to TRBJ2-7; D remains unclear. Germline-derived CDR1 and CDR2 are WNHNN and SYGVQD (reference sequence). Trimming left V 3 bases short and J 4 bases short, with 10 bases between. The CDR3 length is 13 residues. CDR3 in amino acids: CASSEQQTYEQYF. As DNA, the CDR3 is TGCGCCAGCAGTGAACAACAGACGTACGAGCAGTACTTC.

About this clone: The sample carries other DNA sequences with the same CDR3. This chain uses TRBV5-1 with TRBJ2-3, with TRBD2 identical over 11 bases. Germline CDR1 SGHRS, CDR2 YFSETQ. V gave up 2 bases and J gave up 0 bases; unmatched junction bases: 2. The CDR3 is 16 residues long. CDR3 in DNA: TGCGCCAGCAGCTTACGACTAGCGGGGAGCACAGATACGCAGTATTTT. Its translation is CASSLRLAGSTDTQYF.

The V call is TRBV27, the J call TRBJ2-5, with 10 nucleotides matching TRBD2. This CDR3 has 18 residues. V was clipped by 5 bases and J by 9 bases; unmatched bases: 21. Germline values: CDR1 MNHEY, CDR2 SMNVEV (reference sequence). CDR3 DNA: TGTGCCAGCAGTACACAATACAAGGGACTAGCGCACCAGGGGGCCCAGTACTTC. This encodes CASSTQYKGLAHQGAQYF.

This chain joins TRBV5-6 and TRBJ2-7; tentatively, D is TRBD2 (6 bases). CDR3 length: 11 amino acids. V shed 4 bases and J shed 10 bases, with 12 bases lying between them. Germline V lookup: CDR1 SGHDT, CDR2 YYEEEE. CDR3 region: CASSTGTYQYF. The CDR3 coding sequence is TGTGCCAGCAGCACCGGGACTTACCAGTACTTC.

The chain couples TRBV11-2 to TRBJ1-4, with a possible D match to TRBD1 (6 bases). The CDR3 covers 19 residues. The V end was cut by 4 bases, the J end by 5 bases, with 26 bases between. Germline CDR1 SGHAT, CDR2 FQNNGV. The CDR3 reads CASSSRLGARGTRNEKLFF. CDR3 nucleotide sequence: TGTGCCAGCAGCTCGCGTCTGGGGGCGCGAGGAACTCGGAATGAAAAACTGTTTTTT.

The chain carries TRBV5-5 and TRBJ2-3, with TRBD1 identical over 7 bases. The J segment lost 2 bases and the V segment lost 4 bases, leaving 7 bases of the junction unmatched. The CDR3 is made up of 15 amino acids. The V gene's germline CDR1 is SGHKS and CDR2 YYEKEE (reference sequence). The CDR3 region is CASSIQGRVTDTQYF. The CDR3 nucleotides are TGTGCCAGCAGCATACAGGGGCGGGTCACAGATACGCAGTATTTT.